The next 13 T cell receptor beta chains were all read from a single sample in a study of CD8 T cells in ankylosing spondylitis. TCRdb re-derived calls from the 5' RACE reads in MiXCR, one entry per CDR3 protein. Among approximately 220,000 distinct CDR3 sequences listed, roughly 24% were seen once. The sequenced material came from blood, either unsorted or a sorted T cell fraction (not recorded which). Source of these receptors: a male donor with ankylosing spondylitis or in good health (not recorded which).

This chain joins TRBV6-5 and TRBJ2-7; D is uncertain. V shed 1 base and J shed 3 bases, with 10 bases lying between them. This CDR3 has 14 amino acids. CDR1 is MNHEY, CDR2 SVGAGI, per germline. CDR3 protein: CASSYYSGSYEQYF. CDR3 nucleotide sequence: TGTGCCAGCAGTTACTACTCCGGCAGCTACGAGCAGTACTTC.

The chain joins TRBV19 to TRBJ1-5; 9 nucleotides align to TRBD1. With V trimmed by 4 bases and J by 4 bases, 11 bases remained unmatched. Germline V lookup: CDR1 LNHDA, CDR2 SQIVND (reference sequence). The CDR3 has 17 residues. CDR3 DNA: TGTGCCAGTAGTACTGGGACAGGGATAGTTGGGAATCAGCCCCAGCATTTT. This translates into CASSTGTGIVGNQPQHF.

There are many counts of this clonotype. The gene calls are TRBV29-1 and TRBJ2-3, with TRBD1 identical over 8 bases. Germline-derived CDR1 and CDR2 are SQVTM and ANQGSEA. The V gene end was trimmed by 5 bases and the J gene end by 0 bases; junction bases not matched to a gene: 4. The CDR3 has 14 amino acids. CDR3 loop: CSVRQGHSTDTQYF. The CDR3, as DNA: TGCAGCGTTAGACAGGGGCATAGCACAGATACGCAGTATTTT.

Many counts were recorded for this clonotype. The chain employs TRBV12-3 or TRBV12-4 and TRBJ2-5; no clear D gene. The CDR3 loop spans 14 amino acids. Trimming pared 1 base from V and 7 bases from J, leaving 13 bases between. CDR3 protein: CASSLGAPKGTQYF. CDR3 sequence (DNA): TGTGCCAGCAGTTTAGGGGCCCCGAAGGGGACCCAGTACTTC.

V and J are TRBV12-3 or TRBV12-4 and TRBJ1-6, with a possible D match to TRBD1 (5 bases). The CDR3 is 17 residues long. V lost 2 bases and J lost 5, with 16 bases in between. The CDR3 coding sequence is TGTGCCAGCAGTTTAAAATTTAACCAGGGTAATAATTCACCCCTCCACTTT. This translates into CASSLKFNQGNNSPLHF.

This clonotype was detected ten times or more. The rearrangement links TRBV7-2 to TRBJ1-5; D remains unclear. In germline, CDR1 is SGHTA, CDR2 FQGNSA. With 0 bases removed from V and 9 bases from J, the gap between germline ends came to 9 bases. There are 13 residues in the CDR3. CDR3 nucleotide sequence: TGTGCCAGCAGCTTAGCGCCGATGGGGCCCCAGCATTTT. It is translated as CASSLAPMGPQHF.

This clonotype occurred many times. CDR3 loop: CASSGGLADTNTGELFF. The CDR3 DNA follows: TGTGCCAGCAGTGGGGGACTAGCGGATACGAACACCGGGGAGCTGTTTTTT. The J gene is TRBJ2-2, the V gene TRBV12-3 or TRBV12-4, with 11 bases aligning to TRBD2. J gave up 0 bases and V 5 bases, and 5 bases lay outside the gene matches. The CDR3 contains 17 residues.

This clonotype was seen repeatedly, ten times or more. This rearrangement joins TRBV5-1 to TRBJ2-1, with a tentative D call TRBD2 (5 bases). CDR1 SGHRS and CDR2 YFSETQ come from the germline V gene. The CDR3 is 13 amino acids. V was cut by 4 bases and J by 16 bases, with 21 bases left in between. The CDR3 here is CASSNPPTLARFF. The CDR3 nucleotides read TGCGCCAGCAGCAACCCACCGACCCTAGCTCGATTCTTC.

V usage is TRBV29-1 and J usage is TRBJ2-7; D is uncertain. This CDR3 region has 12 residues. CDR1 and CDR2 (germline): SQVTM, ANQGSEA. Deletions cut 3 bases from V and 4 bases from J, with 10 bases between. The DNA for the CDR3 is TGCAGCGTTGAGGAAGACAAGTACGAGCAGTACTTC. It encodes CSVEEDKYEQYF.

The V call is TRBV5-1, the J call TRBJ2-5; D unclear. CDR1 is SGHRS, CDR2 YFSETQ, per germline. CDR3 length: 14 amino acids. V was pared by 4 bases and J by 5 bases, with 15 bases between. CDR3 nucleotide sequence: TGCGCCAGCAGCCGACTGGAATTCCGGGAGACCCAGTACTTC. It is translated as CASSRLEFRETQYF.

This clonotype was seen repeatedly, ten times or more. The rearrangement links TRBV2 to TRBJ1-2, with 9 nucleotides matching TRBD1. The germline V gene has CDR1 SNHLY and CDR2 FYNNEI. This CDR3 has 12 residues. V was pared by 6 bases and J by 8 bases, with 4 bases of the junction left unmatched. CDR3 coding DNA: TGTGCCAGCAGAGGGACAGGGTTCGGCTACACCTTC. Its translation: CASRGTGFGYTF.

This clonotype was detected only a few times. This chain links TRBV7-2 with TRBJ1-2; the match to TRBD1 covers 10 bases. V shed 2 bases and J 4 bases; nucleotides not matched to a gene: 13. CDR1 and CDR2 from the germline V gene are SGHTA and FQGNSA. This CDR3 spans 18 amino acids. CDR3 sequence: CASSLSPEDRGHRYGYTF. Here the CDR3 DNA reads TGTGCCAGCAGCTTATCGCCCGAAGACAGGGGGCACCGCTATGGCTACACCTTC.

This chain connects TRBV9 to TRBJ2-1; D is possibly TRBD1 or TRBD2 (5 bases each). V lost 3 bases and J lost 5, with 12 bases in between. Germline-derived CDR1 and CDR2 are SGDLS and YYNGEE. This CDR3 is 14 amino acids long. The CDR3 sequence: CASSALGTNNEQFF. In nucleotides, the CDR3 is TGTGCCAGCAGCGCCCTCGGGACGAACAATGAGCAGTTCTTC.